This T cell receptor beta chain came from a study of blood T cell repertoires in COVID-19. Looking at the study overall: Nucleic acid was either cDNA or gDNA, and it came from T cells, B-cell-depleted T cells, or PBMCs.

Original analysis: Amplifying reference gene primers gave estimates of nucleated cell counts. The repertoire was sequenced with immunoSEQ multiplex PCR; TCRdb's copy has only in-frame clones and lacks some. That table furnishes V, J and clone size, whereas the DNA furnished D and trimming. Of around 110,000 clones listed, about three quarters are singletons. Seattle-derived patients entered the study during active infection and were followed longitudinally. The CDR3 covers 14 residues. The germline gives CDR1 SGDLS, CDR2 YYNGEE. Trimming shortened V by 0 bases and J by 3 bases, and 10 bases separated the two germline ends.

The chain employs TRBV9 and TRBJ2-7; the D gene is possibly TRBD2 (5 bases). The source is a man older than 75 with COVID-19, enrolled during active disease. The sequencing sample was made of peripheral blood. The CDR3 region has the DNA TGTGCCAGCAGCGTAGGCCTAGCCCACTACGAGCAGTACTTC. This codes for CASSVGLAHYEQYF.